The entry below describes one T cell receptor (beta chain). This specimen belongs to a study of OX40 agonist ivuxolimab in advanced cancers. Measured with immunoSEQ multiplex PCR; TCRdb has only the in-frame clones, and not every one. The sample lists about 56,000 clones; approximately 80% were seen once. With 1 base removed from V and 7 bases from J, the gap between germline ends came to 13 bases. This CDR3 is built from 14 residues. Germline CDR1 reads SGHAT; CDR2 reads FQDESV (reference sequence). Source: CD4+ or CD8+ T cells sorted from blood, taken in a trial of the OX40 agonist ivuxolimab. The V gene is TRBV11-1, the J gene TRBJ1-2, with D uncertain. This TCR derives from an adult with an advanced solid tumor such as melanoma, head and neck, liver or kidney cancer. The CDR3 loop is CASSLGRVSGGYTF. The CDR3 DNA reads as TGTGCCAGCAGCTTAGGGCGGGTTTCGGGTGGCTACACCTTC.